A single sample is the source of the 7 T cell receptor beta chains below, sequenced in a study of cytomegalovirus exposure and HLA in healthy donors. The PCR employed 60 Vbeta primers together with 13 Jbeta primers. Clones were read by immunoSEQ multiplex PCR, and TCRdb kept only the in-frame ones, dropping some. Among approximately 200,000 clones listed, roughly 78% were seen once. The sequenced material came from PBMCs. All receptors come from a girl aged 10 to 17 in good health and CMV-seropositive.

The chain is built from TRBV7-2 and TRBJ2-1; D ambiguous. Germline V gene lookup returns CDR1 SGHTA and CDR2 FQGNSA. Trimming shortened V by 5 bases and J by 10 bases, and 9 bases separated the two germline ends. This CDR3 comprises 11 residues. This CDR3 reads CASSQAIEQFF. In DNA, the CDR3 is TGTGCCAGCAGCCAGGCTATAGAGCAGTTCTTC.

The chain has TRBV5-6 and TRBJ1-6; possible D gene TRBD1, 5 bases. This CDR3 is 14 amino acids long. The ends were cut back, 4 bases at V and 7 bases at J, with 12 bases in the middle. The germline V gene encodes CDR1 SGHDT and CDR2 YYEEEE. The CDR3 DNA follows: TGTGCCAGCAGCCTGCCAGGGAACAATTCACCCCTCCACTTT. This gives the protein CASSLPGNNSPLHF.

This clone was counted only a few times. This chain joins TRBV29-1 and TRBJ2-2; TRBD2 agrees at 8 bases. The CDR3 loop spans 16 amino acids. Germline-derived CDR1 and CDR2 are SQVTM and ANQGSEA. Trimming cost V 7 bases and J 7 bases; bases outside gene matches: 17. DNA of the CDR3: TGCAGCGCCGGGTCCAGCGGGAGCCAATTCTTCGGGGAGCTGTTTTTT. Its protein is CSAGSSGSQFFGELFF.

The rearrangement links TRBV7-2 to TRBJ2-3, with D perhaps matching TRBD2 (6 bases). Germline V gives CDR1 SGHTA, CDR2 FQGNSA. The CDR3 is 15 amino acids. V dropped 5 bases and J dropped 8 bases, with 20 bases sitting between them. The CDR3 is CASSRGNARGGTQYF. The CDR3 region has the DNA TGTGCCAGCAGCCGGGGGAATGCGCGTGGAGGTACGCAGTATTTT.

Written as DNA, the CDR3 is TGTGCCACCGTACAGGGGTACAATGAGCAGTTCTTC. Its protein is CATVQGYNEQFF. The gene calls are TRBV6-1 and TRBJ2-1; 7 nucleotides line up with TRBD1. Germline V lookup: CDR1 MNHNS, CDR2 SASEGT. V dropped 10 bases and J dropped 4; count of bases not matched to a gene: 4. There are 12 residues in the CDR3.

The chain joins TRBV11-3 to TRBJ2-7; a possible D gene is TRBD1 (6 bases). V lost 1 base and J lost 4, with 11 bases in between. Germline CDR1 SGHNT, CDR2 YENEEA. This CDR3 region has 14 residues. CDR3 bases: TGTGCCAGCAGCTTAGTCGGGCAGGGGTACGAGCAGTACTTC. It translates to CASSLVGQGYEQYF. Looking up the rest from reference TRBV11-3 and TRBJ2-7 gives the full variable domain: EAGVVQSPRYKIIEKKQPVAFWCNPISGHNTLYWYLQNLGQGPELLIRYENEEAVDDSQLPKDRFSAERLKGVDSTLKIQPAELGDSAVYLCASSLVGQGYEQYFGPGTRLTVT.

The chain joins TRBV5-1 to TRBJ2-5; weak D call: TRBD1 (6 bases). V lost 6 bases and J lost 3, with 15 bases in between. The length of the CDR3 is 14 residues. Germline CDR1 and CDR2: SGHRS and YFSETQ. This CDR3 is CASTPRTAKETQYF. The DNA of the CDR3 is TGCGCCAGCACTCCTAGGACAGCCAAAGAGACCCAGTACTTC.